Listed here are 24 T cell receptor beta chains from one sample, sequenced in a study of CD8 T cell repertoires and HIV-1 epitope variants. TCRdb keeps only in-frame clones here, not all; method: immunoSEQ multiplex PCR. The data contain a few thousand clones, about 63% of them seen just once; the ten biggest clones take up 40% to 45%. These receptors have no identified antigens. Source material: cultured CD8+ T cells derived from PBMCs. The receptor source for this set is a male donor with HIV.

The CDR3 coding sequence is TGTGCCAGTTTCGTTCCGGGGAGTACAAACACTGAAGCTTTCTTT. Its translation: CASFVPGSTNTEAFF. V and J are TRBV28 and TRBJ1-1; no definite D call. CDR1 and CDR2 (germline): MDHEN, SYDVKM. Between the trimmed V and J ends, which lost 9 bases and 2 bases, there was a span of 19 bases. This CDR3 is built from 15 residues.

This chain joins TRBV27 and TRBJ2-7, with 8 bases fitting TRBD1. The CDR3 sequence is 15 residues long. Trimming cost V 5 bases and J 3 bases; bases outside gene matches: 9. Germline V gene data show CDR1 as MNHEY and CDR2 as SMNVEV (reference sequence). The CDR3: CASSPSGTGFYEQYF. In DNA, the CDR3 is TGTGCCAGCAGTCCCTCCGGGACAGGATTCTACGAGCAGTACTTC.

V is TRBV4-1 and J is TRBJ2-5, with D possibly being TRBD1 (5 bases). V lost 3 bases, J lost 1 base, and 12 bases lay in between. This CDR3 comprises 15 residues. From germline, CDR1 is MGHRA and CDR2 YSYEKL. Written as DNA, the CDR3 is TGCGCCAGCAGCCAGTTAGACAGCGTCCAAGAGACCCAGTACTTC. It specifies CASSQLDSVQETQYF.

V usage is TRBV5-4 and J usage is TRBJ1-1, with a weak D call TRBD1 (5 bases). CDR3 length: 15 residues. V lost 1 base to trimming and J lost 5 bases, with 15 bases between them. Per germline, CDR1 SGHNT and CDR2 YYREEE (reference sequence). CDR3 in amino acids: CASSLNQGGTTEAFF. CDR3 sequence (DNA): TGTGCCAGCAGCTTGAATCAGGGCGGGACGACTGAAGCTTTCTTT.

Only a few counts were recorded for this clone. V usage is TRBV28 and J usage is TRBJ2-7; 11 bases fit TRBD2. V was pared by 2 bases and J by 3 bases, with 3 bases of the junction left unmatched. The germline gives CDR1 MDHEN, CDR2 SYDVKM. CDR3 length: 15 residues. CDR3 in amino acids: CASSLLAGGLYEQYF. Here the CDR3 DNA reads TGTGCCAGCAGTTTACTAGCGGGGGGTCTCTACGAGCAGTACTTC.

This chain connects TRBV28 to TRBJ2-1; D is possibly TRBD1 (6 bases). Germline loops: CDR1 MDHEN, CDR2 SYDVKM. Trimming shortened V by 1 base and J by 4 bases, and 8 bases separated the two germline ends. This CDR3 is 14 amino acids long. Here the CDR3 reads CASSLSDRYNEQFF. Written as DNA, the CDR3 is TGTGCCAGCAGTTTATCGGACAGATACAATGAGCAGTTCTTC.

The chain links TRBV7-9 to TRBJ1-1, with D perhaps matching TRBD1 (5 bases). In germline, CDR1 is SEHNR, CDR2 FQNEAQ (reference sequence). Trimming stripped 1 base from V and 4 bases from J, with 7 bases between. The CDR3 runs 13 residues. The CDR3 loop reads CASSLGGSTEAFF. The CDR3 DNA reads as TGTGCCAGCAGCTTAGGGGGCAGCACTGAAGCTTTCTTT.

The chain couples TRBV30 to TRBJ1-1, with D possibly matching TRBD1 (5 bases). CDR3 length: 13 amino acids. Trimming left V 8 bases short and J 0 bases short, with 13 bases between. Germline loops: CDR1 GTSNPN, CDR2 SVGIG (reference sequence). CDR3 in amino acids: CATAEQVNTEAFF. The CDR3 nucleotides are TGTGCCACCGCGGAACAGGTGAACACTGAAGCTTTCTTT. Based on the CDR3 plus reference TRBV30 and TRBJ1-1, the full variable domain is SQTIHQWPATLVQPVGSPLSLECTVEGTSNPNLYWYRQAAGRGLQLLFYSVGIGQISSEVPQNLSASRPQDRQFILSSKKLLLSDSGFYLCATAEQVNTEAFFGQGTRLTVV.

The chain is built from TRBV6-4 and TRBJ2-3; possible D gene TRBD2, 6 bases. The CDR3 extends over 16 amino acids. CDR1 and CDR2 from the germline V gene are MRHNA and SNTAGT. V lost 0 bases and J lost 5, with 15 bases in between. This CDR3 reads CASSDSTSSARDTQYF. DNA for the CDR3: TGTGCCAGCAGTGACTCGACTAGTAGTGCTAGAGATACGCAGTATTTT.

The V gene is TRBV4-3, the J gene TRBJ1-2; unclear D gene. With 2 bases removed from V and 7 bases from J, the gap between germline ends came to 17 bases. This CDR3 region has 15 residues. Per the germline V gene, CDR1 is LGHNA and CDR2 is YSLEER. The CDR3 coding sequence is TGCGCCAGCAGCCAATCCACCCGGGGTTCATCTGGCTACACCTTC. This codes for CASSQSTRGSSGYTF.

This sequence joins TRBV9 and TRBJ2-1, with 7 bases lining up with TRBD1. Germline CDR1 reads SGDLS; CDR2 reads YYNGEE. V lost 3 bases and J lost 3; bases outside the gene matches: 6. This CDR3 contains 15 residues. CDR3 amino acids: CASSGDRDSYNEQFF. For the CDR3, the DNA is TGTGCCAGCAGCGGGGACCGGGACAGCTACAATGAGCAGTTCTTC.

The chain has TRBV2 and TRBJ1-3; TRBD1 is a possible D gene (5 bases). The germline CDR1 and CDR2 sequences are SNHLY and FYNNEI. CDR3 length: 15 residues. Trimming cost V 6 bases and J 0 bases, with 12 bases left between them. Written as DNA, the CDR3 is TGTGCCAGCAGACTGACAGCCGGCTCTGGAAACACCATATATTTT. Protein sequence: CASRLTAGSGNTIYF.

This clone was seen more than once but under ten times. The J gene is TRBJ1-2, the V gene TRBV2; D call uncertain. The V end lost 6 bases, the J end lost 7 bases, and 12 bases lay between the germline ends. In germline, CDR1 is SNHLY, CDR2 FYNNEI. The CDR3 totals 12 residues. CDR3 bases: TGTGCCAGCAGGGAAACCTCTCCTGGCTACACCTTC. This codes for CASRETSPGYTF.

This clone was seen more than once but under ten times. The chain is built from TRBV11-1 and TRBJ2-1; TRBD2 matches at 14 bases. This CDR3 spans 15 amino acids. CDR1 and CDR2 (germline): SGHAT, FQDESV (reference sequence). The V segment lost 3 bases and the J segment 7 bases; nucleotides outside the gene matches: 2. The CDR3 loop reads CASSFGTSGSNEQFF. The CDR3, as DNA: TGTGCCAGCAGCTTTGGGACTAGCGGGAGTAATGAGCAGTTCTTC.

The CDR3 is CASSLGWRGAEKLFF. The CDR3 bases are TGTGCCAGCAGCTTAGGGTGGAGGGGGGCTGAAAAACTGTTTTTT. The V gene is TRBV7-9, the J gene TRBJ1-4; possible D gene TRBD1, 6 bases. This CDR3 has 15 residues. Germline V gene sequence: CDR1 SEHNR, CDR2 FQNEAQ (reference sequence). Trimming took off 1 base at V and 7 bases at J, with 13 bases between the two ends.

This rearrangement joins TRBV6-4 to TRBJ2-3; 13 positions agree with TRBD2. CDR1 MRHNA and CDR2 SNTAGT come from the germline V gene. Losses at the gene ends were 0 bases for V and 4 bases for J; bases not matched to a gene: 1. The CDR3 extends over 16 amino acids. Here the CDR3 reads CASSDSTSGGADTQYF. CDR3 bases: TGTGCCAGCAGTGACTCAACTAGCGGGGGGGCAGATACGCAGTATTTT.

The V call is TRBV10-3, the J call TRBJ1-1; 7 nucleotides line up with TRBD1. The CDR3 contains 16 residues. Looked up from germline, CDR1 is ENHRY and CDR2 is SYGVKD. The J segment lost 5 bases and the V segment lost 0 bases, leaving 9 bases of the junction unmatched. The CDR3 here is CAISESKVGGGTEAFF. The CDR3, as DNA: TGTGCCATCAGTGAGTCGAAAGTAGGGGGCGGAACTGAAGCTTTCTTT.

The CDR3 region is CASSTGLAGYEQYF. The CDR3 DNA is TGTGCCAGCAGTACCGGACTAGCGGGATACGAGCAGTACTTC. The J gene is TRBJ2-7, the V gene TRBV28; 12 bases match TRBD2. This CDR3 is built from 14 residues. Germline loops: CDR1 MDHEN, CDR2 SYDVKM. V was pared by 5 bases and J by 4 bases, with 3 bases of the junction left unmatched.

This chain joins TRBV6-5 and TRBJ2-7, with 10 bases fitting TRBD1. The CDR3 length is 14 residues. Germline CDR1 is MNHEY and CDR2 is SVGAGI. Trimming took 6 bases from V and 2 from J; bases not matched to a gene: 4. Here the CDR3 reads CASRRQGAAYEQYF. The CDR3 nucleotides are TGTGCCAGCAGAAGACAGGGGGCAGCCTACGAGCAGTACTTC.

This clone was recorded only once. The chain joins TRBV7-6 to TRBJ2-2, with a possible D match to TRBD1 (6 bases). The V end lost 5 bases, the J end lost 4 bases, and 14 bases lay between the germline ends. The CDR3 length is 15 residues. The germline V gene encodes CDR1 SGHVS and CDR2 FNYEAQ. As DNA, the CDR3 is TGTGCCAGCAGCCCTAGTGGACAGTCCACCGGGGAGCTGTTTTTT. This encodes CASSPSGQSTGELFF.

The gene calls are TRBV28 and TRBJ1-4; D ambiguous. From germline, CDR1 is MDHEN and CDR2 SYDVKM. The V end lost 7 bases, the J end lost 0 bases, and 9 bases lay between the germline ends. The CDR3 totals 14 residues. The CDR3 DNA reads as TGTGCCAGCACGGACGGAGCAACTAATGAAAAACTGTTTTTT. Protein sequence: CASTDGATNEKLFF. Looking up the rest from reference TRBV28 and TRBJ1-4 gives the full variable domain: DVKVTQSSRYLVKRTGEKVFLECVQDMDHENMFWYRQDPGLGLRLIYFSYDVKMKEKGDIPEGYSVSREKKERFSLILESASTNQTSMYLCASTDGATNEKLFFGSGTQLSVL.

As DNA, the CDR3 is TGCAGCGCGAGGACAGGGGACACTGAAGCTTTCTTT. This sequence encodes CSARTGDTEAFF. The chain is built from TRBV29-1 and TRBJ1-1; TRBD1 matches 9 bases. The CDR3 has 12 residues. Germline CDR1 is SQVTM and CDR2 is ANQGSEA. The junction had 3 bases not matched to a gene; V was cut back by 7 bases and J by 3 bases.

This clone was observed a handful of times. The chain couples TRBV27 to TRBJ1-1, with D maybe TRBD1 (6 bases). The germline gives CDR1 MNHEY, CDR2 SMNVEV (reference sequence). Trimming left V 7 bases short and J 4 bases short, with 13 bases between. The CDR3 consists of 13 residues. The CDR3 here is CASIRGGGTEAFF. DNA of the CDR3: TGTGCCAGCATCCGAGGGGGGGGCACTGAAGCTTTCTTT.

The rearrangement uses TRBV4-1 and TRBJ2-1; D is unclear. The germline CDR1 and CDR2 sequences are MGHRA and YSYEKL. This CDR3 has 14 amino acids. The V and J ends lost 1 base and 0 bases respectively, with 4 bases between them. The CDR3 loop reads CASSQASSYNEQFF. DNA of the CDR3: TGCGCCAGCAGCCAAGCGAGCTCCTACAATGAGCAGTTCTTC.